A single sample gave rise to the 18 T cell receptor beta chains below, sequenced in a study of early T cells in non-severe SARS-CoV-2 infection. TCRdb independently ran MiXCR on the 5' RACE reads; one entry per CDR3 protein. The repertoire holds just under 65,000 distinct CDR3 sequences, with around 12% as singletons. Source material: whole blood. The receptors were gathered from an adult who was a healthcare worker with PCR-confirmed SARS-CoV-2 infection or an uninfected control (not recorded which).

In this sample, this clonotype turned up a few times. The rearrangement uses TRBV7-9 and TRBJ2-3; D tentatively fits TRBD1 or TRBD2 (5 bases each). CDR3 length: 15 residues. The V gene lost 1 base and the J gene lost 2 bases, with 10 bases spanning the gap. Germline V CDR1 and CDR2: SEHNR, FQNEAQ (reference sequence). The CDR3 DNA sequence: TGTGCCAGCAGCTTAGTGGTAGGGACCACAGATACGCAGTATTTT. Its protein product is CASSLVVGTTDTQYF.

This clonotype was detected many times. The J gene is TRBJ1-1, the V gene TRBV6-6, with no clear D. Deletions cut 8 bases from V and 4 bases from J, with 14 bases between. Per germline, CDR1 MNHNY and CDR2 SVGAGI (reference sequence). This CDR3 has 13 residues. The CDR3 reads CASGGEVGTEAFF. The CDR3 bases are TGTGCCAGCGGTGGCGAAGTGGGCACTGAAGCTTTCTTT.

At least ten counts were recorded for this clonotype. The CDR3 loop is CASSQKPRFLVDNEQFF. CDR3 sequence (DNA): TGTGCCAGCAGCCAAAAACCCAGATTCCTGGTTGACAATGAGCAGTTCTTC. V and J are TRBV3-1 and TRBJ2-1; D is uncertain. The germline gives CDR1 LGHDT, CDR2 YNNKEL (reference sequence). The CDR3 is 17 residues long. Trimming took off 2 bases at V and 5 bases at J, with 19 bases between the two ends.

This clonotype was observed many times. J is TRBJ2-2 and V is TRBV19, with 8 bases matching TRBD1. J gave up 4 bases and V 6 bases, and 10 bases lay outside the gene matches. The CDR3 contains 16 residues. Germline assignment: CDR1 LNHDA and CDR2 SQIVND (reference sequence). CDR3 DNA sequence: TGTGCCAGTAGCCCCTGGGGACAGGCGACCACCGGGGAGCTGTTTTTT. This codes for CASSPWGQATTGELFF.

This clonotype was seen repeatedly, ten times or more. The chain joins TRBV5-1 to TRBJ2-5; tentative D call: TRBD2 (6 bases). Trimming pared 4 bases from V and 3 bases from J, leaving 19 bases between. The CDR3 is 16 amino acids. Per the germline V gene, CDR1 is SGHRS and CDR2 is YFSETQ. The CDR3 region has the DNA TGCGCCAGCAGCCCGGCCCCGGGCGGGGCAGAAGAGACCCAGTACTTC. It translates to CASSPAPGGAEETQYF.

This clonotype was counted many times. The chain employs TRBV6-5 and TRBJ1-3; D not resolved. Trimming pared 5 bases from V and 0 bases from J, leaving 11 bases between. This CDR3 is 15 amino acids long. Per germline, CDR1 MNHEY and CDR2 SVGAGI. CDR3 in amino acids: CASSQTFLSGNTIYF. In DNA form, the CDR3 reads TGTGCCAGCAGTCAAACATTTCTCTCTGGAAACACCATATATTTT.

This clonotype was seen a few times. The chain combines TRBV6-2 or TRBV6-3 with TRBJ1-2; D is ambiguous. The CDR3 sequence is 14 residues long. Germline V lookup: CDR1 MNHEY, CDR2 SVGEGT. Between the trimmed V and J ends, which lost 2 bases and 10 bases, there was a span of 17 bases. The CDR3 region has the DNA TGTGCCAGCAGTTACGGCGCAGGCGCTGGGGTCTACACCTTC. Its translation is CASSYGAGAGVYTF.

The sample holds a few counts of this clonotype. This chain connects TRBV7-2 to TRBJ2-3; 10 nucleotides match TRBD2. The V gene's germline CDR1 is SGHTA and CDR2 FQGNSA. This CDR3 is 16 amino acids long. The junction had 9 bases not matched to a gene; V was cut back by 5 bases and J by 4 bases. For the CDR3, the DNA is TGTGCCAGCAGCCGCTCAGCGGGGGGGCGCCCAGATACGCAGTATTTT. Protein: CASSRSAGGRPDTQYF. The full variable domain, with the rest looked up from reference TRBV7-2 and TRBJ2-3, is GAGVSQSPSNKVTEKGKDVELRCDPISGHTALYWYRQSLGQGLEFLIYFQGNSAPDKSGLPSDRFSAERTGGSVSTLTIQRTQQEDSAVYLCASSRSAGGRPDTQYFGPGTRLTVL.

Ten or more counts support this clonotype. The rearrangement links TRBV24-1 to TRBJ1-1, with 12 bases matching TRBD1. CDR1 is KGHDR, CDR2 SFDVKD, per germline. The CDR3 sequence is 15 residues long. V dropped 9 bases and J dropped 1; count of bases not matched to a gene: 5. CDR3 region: CATEGTGGWNTEAFF. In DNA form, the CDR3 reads TGTGCCACCGAGGGGACAGGGGGCTGGAACACTGAAGCTTTCTTT.

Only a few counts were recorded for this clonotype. CDR3 residues: CASSRGDTEAFF. The CDR3 DNA is TGTGCCAGCAGCCGTGGGGACACTGAAGCTTTCTTT. This chain connects TRBV7-8 to TRBJ1-1, with D hard to call. The ends were cut back, 5 bases at V and 3 bases at J, with 7 bases in the middle. CDR1 is SGHVS, CDR2 FQNEAQ, per germline. This CDR3 region has 12 residues.

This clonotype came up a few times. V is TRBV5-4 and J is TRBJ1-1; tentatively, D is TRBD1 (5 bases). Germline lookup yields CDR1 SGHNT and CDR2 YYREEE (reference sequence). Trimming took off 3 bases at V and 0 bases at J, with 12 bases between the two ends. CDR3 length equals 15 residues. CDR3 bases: TGTGCCAGCAGCTCGGTAGGGGCGATGAACACTGAAGCTTTCTTT. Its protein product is CASSSVGAMNTEAFF.

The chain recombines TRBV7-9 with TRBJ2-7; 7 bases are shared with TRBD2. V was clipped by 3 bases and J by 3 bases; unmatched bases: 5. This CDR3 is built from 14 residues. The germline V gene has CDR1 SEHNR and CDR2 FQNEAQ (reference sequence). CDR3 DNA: TGTGCCAGCAGCTTTGGCGGGGAGGGCTACGAGCAGTACTTC. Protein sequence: CASSFGGEGYEQYF.

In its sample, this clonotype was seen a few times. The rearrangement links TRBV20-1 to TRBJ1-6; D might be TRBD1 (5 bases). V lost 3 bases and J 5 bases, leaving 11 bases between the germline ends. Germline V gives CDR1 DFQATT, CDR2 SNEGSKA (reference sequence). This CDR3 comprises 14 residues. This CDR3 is CSASSWGDNSPLHF. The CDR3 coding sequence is TGCAGTGCTAGCAGCTGGGGGGATAATTCACCCCTCCACTTT.

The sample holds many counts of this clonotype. The CDR3 loop is CASSAGTGSYEQYF. The CDR3 DNA reads as TGTGCCAGTAGTGCAGGGACAGGATCCTACGAGCAGTACTTC. This chain joins TRBV19 and TRBJ2-7, with TRBD1 matching 8 bases. Trimming cost V 5 bases and J 1 base; bases outside gene matches: 4. Germline values: CDR1 LNHDA, CDR2 SQIVND (reference sequence). The CDR3 totals 14 residues.

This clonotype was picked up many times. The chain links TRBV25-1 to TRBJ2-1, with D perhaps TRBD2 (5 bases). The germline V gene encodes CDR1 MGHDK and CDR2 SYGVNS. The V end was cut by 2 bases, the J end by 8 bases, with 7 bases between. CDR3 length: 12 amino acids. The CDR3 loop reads CASSEAEDEQFF. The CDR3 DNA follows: TGTGCCAGCAGTGAAGCGGAGGATGAGCAGTTCTTC. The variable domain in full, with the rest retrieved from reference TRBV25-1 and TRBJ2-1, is EADIYQTPRYLVIGTGKKITLECSQTMGHDKMYWYQQDPGMELHLIHYSYGVNSTEKGDLSSESTVSRIRTEHFPLTLESARPSHTSQYLCASSEAEDEQFFGPGTRLTVL.

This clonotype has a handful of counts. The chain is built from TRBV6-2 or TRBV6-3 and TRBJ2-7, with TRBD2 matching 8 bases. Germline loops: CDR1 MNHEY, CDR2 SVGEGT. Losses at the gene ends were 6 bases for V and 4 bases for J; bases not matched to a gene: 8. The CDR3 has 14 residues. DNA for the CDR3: TGTGCCAGCAGGCCGAGCGGGGGACTATACGAGCAGTACTTC. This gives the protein CASRPSGGLYEQYF.

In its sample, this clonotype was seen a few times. The CDR3 bases are TGTGCCAGCAGACCTGACCGCTCAGATACGCAGTATTTT. It codes for CASRPDRSDTQYF. The chain employs TRBV6-2 or TRBV6-3 and TRBJ2-3, with D hard to call. Trimming pared 6 bases from V and 4 bases from J, leaving 11 bases between. Per the germline V gene, CDR1 is MNHEY and CDR2 is SVGEGT. The CDR3 consists of 13 residues.

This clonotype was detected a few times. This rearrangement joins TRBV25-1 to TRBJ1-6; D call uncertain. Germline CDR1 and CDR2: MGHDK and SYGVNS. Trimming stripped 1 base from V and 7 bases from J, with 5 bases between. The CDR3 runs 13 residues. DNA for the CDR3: TGTGCCAGCAGTGAATTTGTCAATTCACCCCTCCACTTT. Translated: CASSEFVNSPLHF. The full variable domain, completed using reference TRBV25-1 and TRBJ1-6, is EADIYQTPRYLVIGTGKKITLECSQTMGHDKMYWYQQDPGMELHLIHYSYGVNSTEKGDLSSESTVSRIRTEHFPLTLESARPSHTSQYLCASSEFVNSPLHFGNGTRLTVT.